A single sample is the source of the 6 T cell receptor beta chains below, sequenced in a study of blood T cell repertoires in COVID-19. TCRdb's copy holds only in-frame clones and misses some; the assay was immunoSEQ multiplex PCR. The sample lists just under 250,000 clones, 80% to 90% occurring once. Sequenced input: PBMCs or T cells enriched from blood (not recorded which). Receptors were obtained from a woman aged 25 to 45 who had recovered from COVID-19.

The chain couples TRBV6-5 to TRBJ1-2; D might be TRBD1 (6 bases). The CDR3 totals 13 residues. V dropped 6 bases and J dropped 5 bases, with 13 bases sitting between them. Germline V gives CDR1 MNHEY, CDR2 SVGAGI. The DNA for the CDR3 is TGTGCCAGCAGGTCGGACAGTGTGTATGGCTACACCTTC. This sequence encodes CASRSDSVYGYTF.

In this sample, this clone turned up once. The chain carries TRBV7-9 and TRBJ2-7, with 9 bases identical to TRBD1. CDR3 length: 17 amino acids. V lost 4 bases to trimming and J lost 3 bases; unmatched junction nucleotides: 13. The germline CDR1 and CDR2 sequences are SEHNR and FQNEAQ (reference sequence). The CDR3 nucleotides are TGTGCCAGCAGCTCCCGGAGTGTGGGGACAGGGAGCTACGAGCAGTACTTC. The encoded protein is CASSSRSVGTGSYEQYF.

The CDR3 here is CASSLFAGVGYGYTF. DNA of the CDR3: TGTGCCAGCAGTTTATTTGCAGGGGTGGGGTATGGCTACACCTTC. The genes are TRBV28 and TRBJ1-2, with a tentative D call TRBD1 (6 bases). Trimming shortened V by 1 base and J by 5 bases, and 14 bases separated the two germline ends. The CDR3 length is 15 residues. Germline V gene lookup returns CDR1 MDHEN and CDR2 SYDVKM.

The chain has TRBV14 and TRBJ2-7; no firm D call. V was cut by 2 bases and J by 9 bases, with 14 bases left in between. Germline values: CDR1 SGHDN, CDR2 FVKESK. CDR3 size: 13 residues. The chain's CDR3 is CASSQTPDSMQYF. CDR3 nucleotides: TGTGCCAGCAGCCAAACCCCGGATAGCATGCAGTACTTC.

The DNA of the CDR3 is TGTGCCAGCAGCCAAGGCGTGTTTAAAATCCAGGGTGAGCCCCAGCATTTT. Amino acids: CASSQGVFKIQGEPQHF. This sequence joins TRBV3-1 (or the pseudogene TRBV3-2) and TRBJ1-5; tentative D call: TRBD1 (5 bases). This CDR3 has 17 amino acids. Trimming took off 1 base at V and 8 bases at J, with 21 bases between the two ends. Per the germline V gene, CDR1 is LGHDT and CDR2 is YNNKEL (reference sequence).

The CDR3 DNA sequence: TGTGCCAGCAGCTTAGGACAGGGTAAATATACTGAAGCTTTCTTT. It is translated as CASSLGQGKYTEAFF. The chain uses TRBV7-8 and TRBJ1-1; 7 nucleotides line up with TRBD1. Germline CDR1 SGHVS, CDR2 FQNEAQ. The V segment lost 1 base and the J segment 5 bases; nucleotides outside the gene matches: 7. This CDR3 has 15 residues. The full variable domain, with the rest looked up from reference TRBV7-8 and TRBJ1-1, is GAGVSQSPRYKVAKRGQDVALRCDPISGHVSLFWYQQALGQGPEFLTYFQNEAQLDKSGLPSDRFFAERPEGSVSTLKIQRTQQEDSAVYLCASSLGQGKYTEAFFGQGTRLTVV.